Each of the 14 T cell receptor beta chains below was sequenced from the same sample in a study of T cell responses to AZD1222 COVID-19 vaccine. Sequencing used immunoSEQ multiplex PCR; TCRdb keeps in-frame clones, though not all of them. The sample includes some 120,000 clones, about 90% of them seen just once. The sample in question was peripheral blood, obtained on day 0 of AZD1222 vaccination. The receptors derive from an adult in good health.

Remarks on this clone: At the DNA level, this CDR3 is encoded by other sequences in the same sample as well. V usage is TRBV3-1 (or the pseudogene TRBV3-2) and J usage is TRBJ2-7; D is unclear. Trimming cost V 1 base and J 4 bases, with 11 bases left between them. This CDR3 comprises 14 residues. Germline CDR1 LGHDT, CDR2 YNNKEL (reference sequence). The CDR3 here is CASSQVGRIYEQYF. Written as DNA, the CDR3 is TGTGCCAGCAGCCAAGTTGGCAGAATATACGAGCAGTACTTC.

This clone was counted a single time. The CDR3 region has the DNA TGTGCCTGGAGCGACGAAAAAAGGTCTGCCAAAAACATTCAGTACTTC. It translates to CAWSDEKRSAKNIQYF. V and J are TRBV30 and TRBJ2-4; D remains unclear. Trimming stripped 3 bases from V and 1 base from J, with 16 bases between. The CDR3 is 16 residues long. CDR1 and CDR2 (germline): GTSNPN, SVGIG (reference sequence).

The chain is built from TRBV20-1 and TRBJ2-7; 8 bases agree with TRBD2. CDR3 length equals 14 residues. The trim removed 3 bases at V and 6 bases at J, leaving 10 bases unmatched. Germline CDR1 reads DFQATT; CDR2 reads SNEGSKA (reference sequence). CDR3 sequence reads: CSASFWTSTPEQYF. CDR3 nucleotide sequence: TGCAGTGCTAGTTTCTGGACTAGCACCCCCGAGCAGTACTTC.

This CDR3 is CASSYSPRTEAFF. The CDR3 bases are TGTGCCAGCAGTTATTCGCCTCGAACTGAAGCTTTCTTT. The chain employs TRBV27 and TRBJ1-1; no reliable D call. CDR1 MNHEY and CDR2 SMNVEV come from the germline V gene (reference sequence). This CDR3 contains 13 residues. Deletions cut 4 bases from V and 5 bases from J, with 11 bases between.

The table lists this clone with a few counts. The J gene is TRBJ2-1, the V gene TRBV19, with 8 nucleotides matching TRBD2. The length of the CDR3 is 20 residues. Germline lookup yields CDR1 LNHDA and CDR2 SQIVND (reference sequence). V shed 3 bases, J shed 2 bases, and the junction held 18 bases outside the gene matches. Here the CDR3 DNA reads TGTGCCAGTAGTATTCCGTCCCATGACGTAGCGGGACTCACCTACAATGAGCAGTTCTTC. Its translation is CASSIPSHDVAGLTYNEQFF. The full variable domain, in which reference TRBV19 and TRBJ2-1 provide the parts outside the CDR3, is DGGITQSPKYLFRKEGQNVTLSCEQNLNHDAMYWYRQDPGQGLRLIYYSQIVNDFQKGDIAEGYSVSREKKESFPLTVTSAQKNPTAFYLCASSIPSHDVAGLTYNEQFFGPGTRLTVL.

The chain uses TRBV6-5 and TRBJ1-4; 9 bases fit TRBD1. The CDR3 is made up of 15 amino acids. V was clipped by 2 bases and J by 5 bases; unmatched bases: 3. Germline V CDR1 and CDR2: MNHEY, SVGAGI. This CDR3 reads CASSYQGTGNEKLFF. The DNA for the CDR3 is TGTGCCAGCAGTTACCAAGGGACAGGGAATGAAAAACTGTTTTTT.

This clone was detected once. The gene calls are TRBV24-1 and TRBJ1-5; 7 bases line up with TRBD1. Germline assignment: CDR1 KGHDR and CDR2 SFDVKD. V lost 3 bases and J lost 1; bases outside the gene matches: 2. The CDR3 runs 15 residues. CDR3 nucleotides: TGTGCCACCAGTGATCGACAGGGCAGCAATCAGCCCCAGCATTTT. It translates to CATSDRQGSNQPQHF.

V usage is TRBV3-1 (or the pseudogene TRBV3-2) and J usage is TRBJ1-2; D not resolved. The germline V and J ends were trimmed by 1 base and 8 bases, with 14 bases remaining between them. The CDR3 loop spans 14 amino acids. Germline CDR1 reads LGHDT; CDR2 reads YNNKEL (reference sequence). CDR3 nucleotides: TGTGCCAGCAGCCAAGTCTTGGGTCGAAGCGGCTACACCTTC. It encodes CASSQVLGRSGYTF.

The chain employs TRBV13 and TRBJ2-2, with 8 bases identical to TRBD1. The CDR3 loop spans 13 amino acids. In germline, CDR1 is PRHDT, CDR2 FYEKMQ (reference sequence). Losses at the gene ends were 4 bases for V and 5 bases for J; bases not matched to a gene: 0. The CDR3 coding sequence is TGTGCCAGCAGCTGGACAGGGACCGGGGAGCTGTTTTTT. Translation gives CASSWTGTGELFF.

The chain is built from TRBV2 and TRBJ2-2; D unresolved. Germline CDR1 reads SNHLY; CDR2 reads FYNNEI. The CDR3 runs 13 residues. Trimming took 6 bases from V and 6 from J, leaving 11 bases between them. As DNA, the CDR3 is TGTGCCAGCAGCGGCTCAATGGCCGGGGAGCTGTTTTTT. It translates to CASSGSMAGELFF.

V and J are TRBV7-2 and TRBJ1-2; 9 nucleotides agree with TRBD1. Unmatched junction bases numbered 13, after V lost 6 bases and J lost 8 bases. In germline, CDR1 is SGHTA, CDR2 FQGNSA. The CDR3 loop spans 15 amino acids. CDR3 protein: CASRRDRDRMGGYTF. CDR3 coding DNA: TGTGCCAGCAGACGGGACAGGGATAGGATGGGAGGCTACACCTTC.

As regards this clone: Germline is not matched at one junction end, which may reflect a read error. This sequence joins TRBV5-1 and TRBJ1-6; D gene ambiguous. CDR3 length: 13 residues. CDR1 is SGHRS, CDR2 YFSETQ, per germline. The DNA of the CDR3 is TGCGCCAGCAGCTTGGACAGAAATTCTCCCCTCCACTTT. Amino acids: CASSLDRNSPLHF. The variable domain in full, completed from reference TRBV5-1 and TRBJ1-6, reads KAGVTQTPRYLIKTRGQQVTLSCSPISGHRSVSWYQQTPGQGLQFLFEYFSETQRNKGNFPGRFSGRQFSNSRSEMNVSTLELGDSALYLCASSLDRNSPLHFGNGTRLTVT.

V is TRBV7-8 and J is TRBJ1-3; the D is unclear. The germline CDR1 and CDR2 sequences are SGHVS and FQNEAQ. The CDR3 runs to 15 residues. Between the trimmed V and J ends, which lost 0 bases and 4 bases, there was a span of 10 bases. CDR3: CASSLAAGWGNTIYF. The CDR3, as DNA: TGTGCCAGCAGCTTAGCTGCGGGTTGGGGAAACACCATATATTTT. The whole variable domain, remainder taken from reference TRBV7-8 and TRBJ1-3, is GAGVSQSPRYKVAKRGQDVALRCDPISGHVSLFWYQQALGQGPEFLTYFQNEAQLDKSGLPSDRFFAERPEGSVSTLKIQRTQQEDSAVYLCASSLAAGWGNTIYFGEGSWLTVV.

V usage is TRBV5-1 and J usage is TRBJ2-1, with TRBD2 matching 11 bases. CDR1 is SGHRS, CDR2 YFSETQ, per germline. J lost 10 bases, V lost 4 bases, and 13 bases had no gene match. The CDR3 is made up of 16 amino acids. In DNA, the CDR3 is TGCGCCAGCAGCCCACCGCTAGCGGGAGGACACGGCGAGCAGTTCTTC. Translating it yields CASSPPLAGGHGEQFF.